The sequence of this T cell receptor (beta chain) was determined in a study of blood T cell repertoires in COVID-19. In the study overall: COVID-19 samples, acute and convalescent, were from the United States, Italy and Spain. PBMCs, B-cell-depleted T cells, or T cells were the source of the cDNA or gDNA that made up the material.

Authors' processing steps: Scientists estimated how many nucleated cells there were by amplifying reference gene primers. This table comes from immunoSEQ multiplex PCR, and its TCRdb copy is limited to in-frame clones, with some not included. The DNA was the basis for D and trimming; V, J and clone size are from that table. The sample holds approximately 50,000 clones, about nine tenths seen once. The V end lost 4 bases, the J end lost 10 bases, and 14 bases lay between the germline ends. The CDR3 is made up of 14 amino acids. The germline V gene has CDR1 LNHNV and CDR2 YYDKDF (reference sequence). V usage is TRBV15 and J usage is TRBJ1-6; possible D gene TRBD1, 5 bases. Sequencing input: peripheral blood. The TCR sequence derives from a human donor in a cohort sampled during active COVID-19. This chain's CDR3 is CATSTGTAGSPLHF. The CDR3 DNA is TGTGCCACCAGCACTGGGACCGCGGGGTCACCCCTCCACTTT.